Listed below are T cell receptor beta chains from one sample, sequenced in a study of blood T cell repertoires in COVID-19. Using immunoSEQ multiplex PCR, the repertoire was profiled, and TCRdb retains in-frame clones only, with some absent. Of about 110,000 clones in the sample, roughly 85% are singletons; the top ten hold over 2%. Sequencing was carried out using peripheral blood. Receptors originate from a human donor in a cohort sampled during active COVID-19. Both conserved end residues are trimmed from each CDR3. Clone size is not always given. Where it is, it says once, few, many or a class for expanded clones.

v_gene: TRBV5-4
abundance: .
j_gene: TRBJ2-1
CDR3aa: ASSSRTSGLLDEQF

v_gene: TRBV28
abundance: .
j_gene: TRBJ2-2
CDR3aa: ASRKTRTGELF

v_gene: TRBV7-7
abundance: .
j_gene: TRBJ2-1
CDR3aa: ASSHSSGDSYNEQF

v_gene: TRBV2
abundance: few
j_gene: TRBJ2-1
CDR3aa: ASSGTSGDEF

v_gene: TRBV23-1
abundance: .
j_gene: TRBJ1-5
CDR3aa: ASSQKNEQDDQPQH

v_gene: TRBV7-9
abundance: .
j_gene: TRBJ2-3
CDR3aa: ASSWRTASTDTQY

v_gene: TRBV6-5
abundance: few
j_gene: TRBJ1-4
CDR3aa: ASRTGTVSKKLF

v_gene: TRBV7-3
abundance: .
j_gene: TRBJ2-5
CDR3aa: ASSLNERETQY

v_gene: TRBV24-1
abundance: .
j_gene: TRBJ2-1
CDR3aa: ATSDLAGGDPERHNEQF

v_gene: TRBV6-5
abundance: .
j_gene: TRBJ1-1
CDR3aa: ASRGGGGMNTEAF

v_gene: TRBV30
abundance: once
j_gene: TRBJ1-1
CDR3aa: AWRGQQNTEAF

v_gene: TRBV29-1
abundance: .
j_gene: TRBJ2-7
CDR3aa: SVDLAGLGYEQY

v_gene: TRBV4-2
abundance: .
j_gene: TRBJ2-2
CDR3aa: ASSQEWAGGSGELF

v_gene: TRBV12-3/TRBV12-4
abundance: .
j_gene: TRBJ1-2
CDR3aa: ASSSAYGGGYT

v_gene: TRBV3-1/TRBV3-2
abundance: .
j_gene: TRBJ1-6
CDR3aa: ASTGESSPLH

v_gene: TRBV18
abundance: .
j_gene: TRBJ1-6
CDR3aa: ASSPDRGFSSYNSPLH

v_gene: TRBV27
abundance: .
j_gene: TRBJ2-1
CDR3aa: ASSPGTSGRWQF

v_gene: TRBV18
abundance: large
j_gene: TRBJ2-1
CDR3aa: ASSVTGYYNEQF

v_gene: TRBV2
abundance: .
j_gene: TRBJ1-6
CDR3aa: ASSLGRVGISPLH

v_gene: TRBV27
abundance: once
j_gene: TRBJ2-7
CDR3aa: ASSQERDYEQY

v_gene: TRBV6-1
abundance: .
j_gene: TRBJ1-6
CDR3aa: ASSEREYNSPLH

v_gene: TRBV11-2
abundance: .
j_gene: TRBJ2-6
CDR3aa: ASSPDRWTGANVLT

v_gene: TRBV7-9
abundance: .
j_gene: TRBJ2-3
CDR3aa: ASSHLVGQGTDTQY

v_gene: TRBV28
abundance: .
j_gene: TRBJ2-5
CDR3aa: ASGRGDQTQY

v_gene: TRBV4-2
abundance: .
j_gene: TRBJ2-3
CDR3aa: ASSQETRSLSTQY

v_gene: TRBV7-2
abundance: once
j_gene: TRBJ2-1
CDR3aa: ASSFAVRSYNEQF

v_gene: TRBV5-6
abundance: .
j_gene: TRBJ2-1
CDR3aa: ASSLDYIAGEGGEQF

v_gene: TRBV4-1
abundance: .
j_gene: TRBJ1-2
CDR3aa: ASSQEAGPYGYT

v_gene: TRBV28
abundance: .
j_gene: TRBJ2-7
CDR3aa: ASRQSGGGAYEQY

v_gene: TRBV7-9
abundance: .
j_gene: TRBJ1-1
CDR3aa: ASSLLAEGTEAF

v_gene: TRBV5-4
abundance: .
j_gene: TRBJ2-3
CDR3aa: ASSPGLAGGGVTDTQY

v_gene: TRBV5-1
abundance: .
j_gene: TRBJ2-1
CDR3aa: ASSFPGLASGNEQF

v_gene: TRBV27
abundance: .
j_gene: TRBJ2-1
CDR3aa: ASSLAGGEQF

v_gene: TRBV27
abundance: .
j_gene: TRBJ2-2
CDR3aa: ASSSTSGSGTGELF

v_gene: TRBV2
abundance: .
j_gene: TRBJ2-7
CDR3aa: ASSLAGGSYEQY

v_gene: TRBV5-6
abundance: .
j_gene: TRBJ2-2
CDR3aa: ASSLPRTAANTGELF

v_gene: TRBV28
abundance: .
j_gene: TRBJ1-1
CDR3aa: ASLTGNTEAF

v_gene: TRBV10-1
abundance: once
j_gene: TRBJ2-1
CDR3aa: ASSDLGASGRDNEQF

v_gene: TRBV2
abundance: .
j_gene: TRBJ2-7
CDR3aa: ASSIAGKYYEQY

v_gene: TRBV6-5
abundance: .
j_gene: TRBJ1-5
CDR3aa: ASRRDRGGNQPQH